This TCR beta chain was captured in a study of response to subunit inactivated influenza vaccine. Findings and caveats of the study: Only a handful of new T cells, the authors suggested, are recruited with each seasonal influenza vaccination.

One entry per CDR3 protein, called by TCRdb with MiXCR from the RT-PCR reads. This sample has just under 550,000 distinct CDR3 sequences; around 25% occur once, and the top ten carry 2.5% to 3%. This clonotype has more than one count but fewer than ten. The antigen remains unidentified. Germline V lookup: CDR1 LNHNV, CDR2 YYDKDF (reference sequence). The CDR3 length is 15 residues. Trimming pared 5 bases from V and 6 bases from J, leaving 17 bases between. This same sample was also part of a study on T cells expressing NK-cell markers. That work states: UMI-tagged 5'RACE template switching yielded the TCR beta cDNA. Each of roughly six donors carried dominant NKG2C+ clonotypes accounting for about 1.0-8% of CD8+ T cells.

V and J are TRBV15 and TRBJ2-1; D gene unclear. This clonotype was sampled from a man between 50 and 59 years old who received an inactivated influenza vaccine. This specimen consisted of CD4+ T cells sorted from PBMCs, obtained about 12 days after vaccination. CDR3 protein: CATSELRGTRNEQFF. In DNA, the CDR3 is TGTGCCACCAGCGAACTCAGAGGTACCCGCAATGAGCAGTTCTTC.